The T cell receptor beta chain under discussion was sequenced for a study of cytomegalovirus exposure and HLA in healthy donors. Overall study: Earlier, fewer than 140 million unique TCR beta sequences were recovered from some 200 million T cells by an analysis.

Germline loops: CDR1 SGHDT, CDR2 YYEEEE. V lost 4 bases to trimming and J lost 5 bases, with 12 bases between them. CDR3 size: 14 residues. To note about this clone: Its target is not known.

The PCR contained 60 Vbeta and 13 Jbeta primers. Measured with immunoSEQ multiplex PCR; TCRdb has only the in-frame clones, and not every one. The sample carries 95,000 to 110,000 clones, around a tenth recorded once. Study-level results: Cytomegalovirus association was assigned to about 150 TCR beta chains.

The sequence was obtained from a man in his forties or fifties in good health and CMV-seropositive. This sequence joins TRBV5-6 and TRBJ1-4, with D hard to call. Material for sequencing was PBMCs. The CDR3 protein is CASSPVSGNEKLFF. DNA for the CDR3: TGTGCCAGCAGCCCAGTTTCGGGAAATGAAAAACTGTTTTTT.